These 13 T cell receptor beta chains originate from one sample sequenced in a study of blood T cell repertoires in COVID-19. Some clones are missing from TCRdb's copy, which holds only in-frame ones; the method was immunoSEQ multiplex PCR. The sample contains 350,000 to 550,000 clones, around 90% of which appear only once. The sequenced sample was PBMCs or T cells enriched from blood (not recorded which). These TCRs come from a woman younger than 35 with acute COVID-19.

The genes are TRBV5-1 and TRBJ2-1; D is perhaps TRBD2 (5 bases). This CDR3 has 16 residues. Germline CDR1 and CDR2: SGHRS and YFSETQ. The ends were cut back, 0 bases at V and 4 bases at J, with 14 bases in the middle. CDR3 nucleotides: TGCGCCAGCAGCTTGGGTATCGGGATGAGGTACAATGAGCAGTTCTTC. The encoded protein is CASSLGIGMRYNEQFF.

This chain joins TRBV5-5 and TRBJ2-1; D gene uncertain. V lost 1 base and J 7 bases, leaving 9 bases between the germline ends. CDR3 length: 13 residues. CDR1 is SGHKS, CDR2 YYEKEE, per germline (reference sequence). The CDR3 bases are TGTGCCAGCAGCTTGCAAACTATGAATGAGCAGTTCTTC. Translating gives CASSLQTMNEQFF.

The chain uses TRBV7-9 and TRBJ2-6; TRBD2 is a possible D gene (5 bases). Germline V gene lookup returns CDR1 SEHNR and CDR2 FQNEAQ (reference sequence). The ends were cut back, 3 bases at V and 0 bases at J, with 12 bases in the middle. CDR3 length: 17 residues. In DNA, the CDR3 is TGTGCCAGCAGCTTGGAGGAAATCTTCTCTGGGGCCAACGTCCTGACTTTC. Residues: CASSLEEIFSGANVLTF.

This chain connects TRBV5-5 to TRBJ2-3, with 11 bases aligning to TRBD2. CDR1 is SGHKS and CDR2 is YYEKEE in the germline V gene (reference sequence). This CDR3 region has 16 residues. J lost 1 base, V lost 2 bases, and 3 bases had no gene match. DNA of the CDR3: TGTGCCAGCAGCTTCCCACTAGCGGGGGGCACAGATACGCAGTATTTT. It specifies CASSFPLAGGTDTQYF.

The chain is built from TRBV7-2 and TRBJ1-1, with D hard to call. Between the trimmed V and J ends, which lost 2 bases and 1 base, there was a span of 11 bases. This CDR3 is built from 15 residues. Germline V gives CDR1 SGHTA, CDR2 FQGNSA. The CDR3 sequence: CASSLNAGENTEAFF. CDR3 bases: TGTGCCAGCAGCTTAAATGCAGGCGAGAACACTGAAGCTTTCTTT.

The chain links TRBV6-5 to TRBJ2-2, with D perhaps matching TRBD2 (7 bases). The germline gives CDR1 MNHEY, CDR2 SVGAGI. The CDR3 sequence is 16 residues long. Trimming removed 2 bases from V and 3 bases from J, with 13 bases in between. This CDR3 is CASSYGGGGYTGELFF. In nucleotides, the CDR3 is TGTGCCAGCAGTTACGGCGGGGGCGGGTACACCGGGGAGCTGTTTTTT.

The J gene is TRBJ1-2, the V gene TRBV14; 10 bases line up with TRBD1. Per germline, CDR1 SGHDN and CDR2 FVKESK. The CDR3 has 13 residues. V lost 4 bases to trimming and J lost 6 bases; unmatched junction nucleotides: 2. CDR3 amino acids: CASSRQGANGYTF. DNA of the CDR3: TGTGCCAGCAGCCGACAGGGGGCGAATGGCTACACCTTC.

A few counts support this clone. V gene TRBV28 combines with J gene TRBJ1-6; a weak D match, TRBD1 (5 bases). CDR1 MDHEN and CDR2 SYDVKM come from the germline V gene. CDR3 length: 14 residues. Trimming took off 0 bases at V and 9 bases at J, with 9 bases between the two ends. DNA for the CDR3: TGTGCCAGCAGTTTATGGCGGGGCGGTTCACCCCTCCACTTT. Translated, it gives CASSLWRGGSPLHF.

This chain links TRBV27 with TRBJ1-2; the match to TRBD1 covers 9 bases. Germline assignment: CDR1 MNHEY and CDR2 SMNVEV (reference sequence). The CDR3 sequence is 20 residues long. V lost 2 bases to trimming and J lost 4 bases; unmatched junction nucleotides: 20. CDR3 nucleotide sequence: TGTGCCAGCAGTTTAAAAAGACCGTCCCGGGACAGGGTCGACGGCTATGGCTACACCTTC. Encoded protein: CASSLKRPSRDRVDGYGYTF.

This chain connects TRBV6-5 to TRBJ2-7; D perhaps matches TRBD2 (5 bases). Between the trimmed V and J ends, which lost 6 bases and 0 bases, there was a span of 9 bases. The CDR3 extends over 13 amino acids. CDR1 is MNHEY and CDR2 is SVGAGI in the germline V gene. The DNA for the CDR3 is TGTGCCAGCAGCGAGGGCCCCTCCTACGAGCAGTACTTC. It encodes CASSEGPSYEQYF.

The chain has TRBV27 and TRBJ2-1; D may be TRBD2 (5 bases). With 6 bases removed from V and 0 bases from J, the gap between germline ends came to 12 bases. The CDR3 spans 15 residues. CDR1 is MNHEY, CDR2 SMNVEV, per germline (reference sequence). CDR3 bases: TGTGCCAGCAGGACCCTTGGGAGCTCCTACAATGAGCAGTTCTTC. Translating gives CASRTLGSSYNEQFF.

The V and J genes are TRBV10-1 and TRBJ2-5, with 7 bases fitting TRBD1. The CDR3 spans 14 residues. CDR1 is WNHNN and CDR2 is SYGVQD in the germline V gene (reference sequence). The J segment lost 4 bases and the V segment lost 9 bases, leaving 11 bases of the junction unmatched. CDR3 in DNA: TGCGCCAGACGGAGTCGGGGACAGCTAGAGACCCAGTACTTC. Translating it yields CARRSRGQLETQYF.

The chain combines TRBV5-8 with TRBJ1-5; D ambiguous. The V gene's germline CDR1 is SGHTS and CDR2 YDEGEE. Trimming removed 1 base at V and 0 bases at J, with 11 bases between. The CDR3 covers 16 residues. CDR3 protein: CASSLNGLYSNQPQHF. In DNA, the CDR3 is TGTGCCAGCAGCTTGAACGGACTTTATAGCAATCAGCCCCAGCATTTT.